Listed here are 25 T cell receptor beta chains from one sample, sequenced in a study of shared clonotypes between healthy human individuals. Data came from immunoSEQ multiplex PCR; TCRdb stores just in-frame clones and leaves some out. The sample records 500,000 or so clones, more than 95% being singletons. The sample taken for sequencing was naive CD4+ T cells sorted from blood. Stated subset: CD45RA+ positively selected. All receptors derive from a woman aged 25-40 years in good health.

V is TRBV5-5 and J is TRBJ2-7; TRBD1 matches 9 bases. The CDR3 is 15 amino acids. The V gene's germline CDR1 is SGHKS and CDR2 YYEKEE (reference sequence). V shed 3 bases, J shed 7 bases, and the junction held 11 bases outside the gene matches. The CDR3 region has the DNA TGTGCCAGCAGCTCGGTCGAGGACAGGGGTCGGGAGCAGTACTTC. Translated: CASSSVEDRGREQYF.

The chain carries TRBV7-2 and TRBJ2-5; D is unclear. The CDR3 has 14 residues. The ends were cut back, 2 bases at V and 7 bases at J, with 14 bases in the middle. Germline CDR1 SGHTA, CDR2 FQGNSA. The CDR3 loop reads CASSLLSQFGTQYF. DNA for the CDR3: TGTGCCAGCAGCTTATTAAGTCAATTCGGGACCCAGTACTTC.

This chain uses TRBV9 with TRBJ2-3; D gene ambiguous. The V gene's germline CDR1 is SGDLS and CDR2 YYNGEE. The length of the CDR3 is 16 residues. Between the trimmed V and J ends, which lost 0 bases and 0 bases, there was a span of 11 bases. This chain's CDR3 is CASSVVGYLSTDTQYF. The DNA for the CDR3 is TGTGCCAGCAGCGTAGTAGGTTACCTTAGCACAGATACGCAGTATTTT.

The genes are TRBV12-5 and TRBJ1-2; 7 bases align to TRBD1. Germline values: CDR1 LGHNT, CDR2 FRNRAP. The CDR3 sequence is 13 residues long. The V segment lost 3 bases and the J segment 2 bases; nucleotides outside the gene matches: 0. The CDR3 loop is CASGLQGNYGYTF. Here the CDR3 DNA reads TGTGCTAGTGGTTTACAGGGGAACTATGGCTACACCTTC.

The chain uses TRBV19 and TRBJ1-5; D not certain. Germline CDR1 reads LNHDA; CDR2 reads SQIVND (reference sequence). The CDR3 runs 16 residues. V was clipped by 0 bases and J by 5 bases, with 14 bases between them. CDR3 bases: TGTGCCAGTAGTATAGATCTATTAGGTCTCCATCAGCCCCAGCATTTT. It encodes CASSIDLLGLHQPQHF.

The V call is TRBV27, the J call TRBJ2-5; TRBD2 agrees at 8 bases. The CDR3 is made up of 14 amino acids. In germline, CDR1 is MNHEY, CDR2 SMNVEV (reference sequence). The ends lost 3 bases at V and 2 bases at J; junction bases unmatched: 2. The CDR3 nucleotides read TGTGCCAGCAGTTTTAGCGGGATACAAGAGACCCAGTACTTC. Translating it yields CASSFSGIQETQYF.

This chain uses TRBV2 with TRBJ2-3; 12 bases are a match to TRBD2. The V gene end was trimmed by 7 bases and the J gene end by 5 bases; junction bases not matched to a gene: 4. The CDR3 has 14 residues. CDR1 is SNHLY and CDR2 is FYNNEI in the germline V gene. The CDR3 region has the DNA TGTGCCAGCATTCCGGGACTAGCGGGAGATACGCAGTATTTT. This sequence encodes CASIPGLAGDTQYF. The entire variable domain, with the rest obtained from reference TRBV2 and TRBJ2-3, is as follows: EPEVTQTPSHQVTQMGQEVILRCVPISNHLYFYWYRQILGQKVEFLVSFYNNEISEKSEIFDDQFSVERPDGSNFTLKIRSTKLEDSAMYFCASIPGLAGDTQYFGPGTRLTVL.

The V call is TRBV28, the J call TRBJ1-1, with a possible D match to TRBD1 (6 bases). This CDR3 is built from 14 residues. V shed 6 bases and J shed 10 bases, with 21 bases lying between them. Germline lookup yields CDR1 MDHEN and CDR2 SYDVKM. CDR3 sequence reads: CASRAPPGTTAAFF. Here the CDR3 DNA reads TGTGCCAGCAGAGCCCCCCCTGGGACAACCGCAGCTTTCTTT.

The V gene is TRBV5-1, the J gene TRBJ2-1; 8 bases agree with TRBD2. Trimming removed 4 bases from V and 4 bases from J; junction bases left unmatched: 13. Germline values: CDR1 SGHRS, CDR2 YFSETQ. This CDR3 contains 17 residues. CDR3 sequence: CASSMQRESLAYNEQFF. CDR3 nucleotide sequence: TGCGCCAGCAGCATGCAGCGGGAGTCCCTCGCTTACAATGAGCAGTTCTTC. The full variable domain, in which reference TRBV5-1 and TRBJ2-1 provide the parts outside the CDR3, is KAGVTQTPRYLIKTRGQQVTLSCSPISGHRSVSWYQQTPGQGLQFLFEYFSETQRNKGNFPGRFSGRQFSNSRSEMNVSTLELGDSALYLCASSMQRESLAYNEQFFGPGTRLTVL.

The chain carries TRBV10-3 and TRBJ2-1; 7 nucleotides agree with TRBD2. V shed 0 bases and J 7 bases; nucleotides not matched to a gene: 9. Germline-derived CDR1 and CDR2 are ENHRY and SYGVKD. The CDR3 totals 16 residues. In DNA, the CDR3 is TGTGCCATCAGTGAGTCGCGTCCCTTGGGGGGGAATGAGCAGTTCTTC. Amino acids: CAISESRPLGGNEQFF.

Of note for this clone: This specimen includes other DNA sequences encoding the same CDR3. V and J are TRBV7-2 and TRBJ1-1; a possible D gene is TRBD1 (5 bases). Per germline, CDR1 SGHTA and CDR2 FQGNSA. The CDR3 has 13 residues. V was clipped by 4 bases and J by 1 base, with 7 bases between them. As DNA, the CDR3 is TGTGCCAGCAGCTCCGACAGGAACACTGAAGCTTTCTTT. Amino acid sequence: CASSSDRNTEAFF.

V and J are TRBV11-1 and TRBJ1-2; no clear D gene. Trimming cost V 3 bases and J 9 bases, with 17 bases left between them. CDR1 is SGHAT, CDR2 FQDESV, per germline (reference sequence). The CDR3 covers 14 residues. The CDR3 spells CASSLVRSTHSYTF. CDR3 DNA sequence: TGTGCCAGCAGCTTGGTACGGAGCACCCATAGCTACACCTTC.

The chain links TRBV28 to TRBJ2-3; the D gene is possibly TRBD2 (6 bases). V lost 5 bases and J lost 2, with 17 bases in between. Looked up from germline, CDR1 is MDHEN and CDR2 is SYDVKM. The CDR3 has 16 amino acids. Here the CDR3 DNA reads TGTGCCAGCAGTACCACCGGGACGGACTACACAGATACGCAGTATTTT. This translates into CASSTTGTDYTDTQYF.

CDR3 protein: CASSPTQDRGPTYEQYF. The CDR3 DNA reads as TGTGCCAGTAGTCCCACACAAGACAGGGGACCTACCTACGAGCAGTACTTC. This chain joins TRBV19 and TRBJ2-7, with 8 bases lining up with TRBD1. The CDR3 extends over 17 amino acids. CDR1 LNHDA and CDR2 SQIVND come from the germline V gene (reference sequence). The V and J ends lost 5 bases and 2 bases, in that order; junction bases with no gene match: 14.

This chain joins TRBV28 and TRBJ1-1, with a weak D call TRBD1 (5 bases). The CDR3 has 15 residues. With 6 bases removed from V and 1 base from J, the gap between germline ends came to 15 bases. Germline CDR1 MDHEN, CDR2 SYDVKM. CDR3 loop: CASSPGAAGNTEAFF. The CDR3 coding sequence is TGTGCCAGCAGCCCCGGGGCAGCGGGGAACACTGAAGCTTTCTTT.

This rearrangement joins TRBV9 to TRBJ1-2; 8 nucleotides align to TRBD1. This CDR3 has 15 amino acids. V dropped 3 bases and J dropped 4; count of bases not matched to a gene: 8. Germline CDR1 SGDLS, CDR2 YYNGEE. CDR3: CASSAPDRAGYGYTF. The DNA for the CDR3 is TGTGCCAGCAGCGCCCCGGACAGGGCTGGCTATGGCTACACCTTC.

This chain connects TRBV28 to TRBJ2-7; possible D gene TRBD1, 5 bases. The germline V gene encodes CDR1 MDHEN and CDR2 SYDVKM. Trimming shortened V by 6 bases and J by 7 bases, and 28 bases separated the two germline ends. The CDR3 runs 17 residues. The chain's CDR3 is CASRRTQGPPRLREQYF. Written as DNA, the CDR3 is TGTGCCAGCAGACGGACCCAGGGTCCCCCTCGCCTTAGGGAGCAGTACTTC.

A note on this clone: Within the sample, other DNA sequences also encode this same CDR3. The chain links TRBV28 to TRBJ2-5, with D hard to call. Trimming shortened V by 4 bases and J by 1 base, and 7 bases separated the two germline ends. This CDR3 is 13 amino acids long. The V gene's germline CDR1 is MDHEN and CDR2 SYDVKM. The CDR3 protein is CASSSLFQETQYF. The CDR3 DNA reads TGTGCCAGCAGTTCACTGTTCCAAGAGACCCAGTACTTC.

The CDR3 coding sequence is TGTGCCAGTAGTATCGCCAGGGACTGGTGGAGTGAGCAGTTCTTC. Its translation is CASSIARDWWSEQFF. The V and J genes are TRBV19 and TRBJ2-1; D perhaps matches TRBD2 (6 bases). The CDR3 spans 15 residues. The germline V gene encodes CDR1 LNHDA and CDR2 SQIVND (reference sequence). The germline V and J ends were trimmed by 3 bases and 9 bases, with 18 bases remaining between them.

This clone appeared a single time. The rearrangement uses TRBV27 and TRBJ2-2; possibly TRBD1 for D (6 bases). The length of the CDR3 is 14 residues. Trimming removed 8 bases at V and 4 bases at J, with 14 bases between. The germline CDR1 and CDR2 sequences are MNHEY and SMNVEV (reference sequence). The CDR3 DNA reads TGTGCCAGCCTCAGGGGTTGGGGCACCGGGGAGCTGTTTTTT. Translation: CASLRGWGTGELFF.

This clone was seen only once. The rearrangement joins TRBV7-6 to TRBJ2-3, with D tentatively TRBD2 (6 bases). CDR3 length: 15 residues. V lost 5 bases and J 3 bases, leaving 15 bases between the germline ends. The germline gives CDR1 SGHVS, CDR2 FNYEAQ. The CDR3 DNA reads TGTGCCAGCAGCCCAGTCCAGGGAGGAACAGATACGCAGTATTTT. Its translation is CASSPVQGGTDTQYF.

This chain uses TRBV5-4 with TRBJ2-3; D is possibly TRBD1 (5 bases). Trimming left V 4 bases short and J 0 bases short, with 12 bases between. CDR3 length: 15 amino acids. CDR1 and CDR2 from the germline V gene are SGHNT and YYREEE (reference sequence). Here the CDR3 reads CASSAQGLSTDTQYF. The CDR3 coding sequence is TGTGCCAGCAGCGCCCAGGGTCTTAGCACAGATACGCAGTATTTT.

The rearrangement links TRBV7-2 to TRBJ2-5; 9 bases map to TRBD2. Germline values: CDR1 SGHTA, CDR2 FQGNSA. J lost 2 bases, V lost 1 base, and 2 bases had no gene match. This CDR3 contains 15 residues. DNA of the CDR3: TGTGCCAGCAGCTTAGGACTAGCGGATCAAGAGACCCAGTACTTC. It is translated as CASSLGLADQETQYF.

CDR3 in amino acids: CASSFLAGGQETQYF. Written as DNA, the CDR3 is TGCGCCAGCAGCTTCTTAGCGGGAGGGCAAGAGACCCAGTACTTC. The chain has TRBV5-1 and TRBJ2-5; 11 bases line up with TRBD2. The V gene's germline CDR1 is SGHRS and CDR2 YFSETQ. Losses at the gene ends were 2 bases for V and 2 bases for J; bases not matched to a gene: 2. The CDR3 sequence is 15 residues long.

The CDR3 nucleotides are TGTGCCAGCAGGGGGGGACGGTACACTGAAGCTTTCTTT. It codes for CASRGGRYTEAFF. The chain is built from TRBV28 and TRBJ1-1; possibly TRBD1 for D (5 bases). This CDR3 spans 13 amino acids. V shed 6 bases and J shed 3 bases, with 11 bases lying between them. Germline values: CDR1 MDHEN, CDR2 SYDVKM.